The 20 T cell receptor beta chains reported below all come from one sample, sequenced in a study of blood T cell repertoires in COVID-19. Measured with immunoSEQ multiplex PCR; TCRdb has only the in-frame clones, and not every one. This sample yields approximately 290,000 clones, of which around 82% are seen a single time; 15% to 19% belongs to the top ten. The sample consisted of peripheral blood. These receptors came from a person between 70 and 80 years old with COVID-19, enrolled during active disease.

The chain has TRBV7-2 and TRBJ1-1; a weak D match, TRBD1 (6 bases). The CDR3 contains 14 residues. CDR1 and CDR2 (germline): SGHTA, FQGNSA. Trimming stripped 5 bases from V and 2 bases from J, with 12 bases between. In nucleotides, the CDR3 is TGTGCCAGCAGCCCGACAGGCCAAAACACTGAAGCTTTCTTT. Amino acid sequence: CASSPTGQNTEAFF.

The chain joins TRBV13 to TRBJ2-1; 7 positions match TRBD1. With 5 bases clipped from V and 4 bases from J, the junction kept 8 bases outside the gene matches. The CDR3 is made up of 15 amino acids. Germline V CDR1 and CDR2: PRHDT, FYEKMQ (reference sequence). CDR3 nucleotides: TGTGCCAGCAGCCCACGACAGGGCAGATACAATGAGCAGTTCTTC. It specifies CASSPRQGRYNEQFF.

The chain employs TRBV7-2 and TRBJ1-2; unclear D gene. Germline V gene sequence: CDR1 SGHTA, CDR2 FQGNSA. CDR3 length: 14 residues. Trimming removed 3 bases at V and 4 bases at J, with 12 bases between. CDR3: CASSFKLSGYGYTF. The DNA of the CDR3 is TGTGCCAGCAGCTTTAAATTGAGTGGCTATGGCTACACCTTC.

This clone was seen once. The chain combines TRBV7-2 with TRBJ2-1, with D maybe TRBD2 (5 bases). The germline V gene has CDR1 SGHTA and CDR2 FQGNSA. V was cut by 2 bases and J by 0 bases, with 11 bases left in between. The CDR3 totals 16 residues. CDR3 in amino acids: CASSLILGSSYNEQFF. CDR3 nucleotide sequence: TGTGCCAGCAGCTTAATTTTGGGGAGCTCCTACAATGAGCAGTTCTTC.

The chain is built from TRBV6-5 and TRBJ2-3; D may be TRBD1 (6 bases). This CDR3 contains 14 residues. Germline CDR1 reads MNHEY; CDR2 reads SVGAGI. The ends were cut back, 6 bases at V and 5 bases at J, with 15 bases in the middle. In DNA form, the CDR3 reads TGTGCCAGCAGACCCCCAACAGGGAAAGATACGCAGTATTTT. As protein: CASRPPTGKDTQYF.

J is TRBJ2-4 and V is TRBV5-5; 7 bases line up with TRBD1. This CDR3 spans 15 amino acids. The germline V gene encodes CDR1 SGHKS and CDR2 YYEKEE (reference sequence). With 7 bases clipped from V and 0 bases from J, the junction kept 7 bases outside the gene matches. CDR3 residues: CASGQDGVAKNIQYF. In nucleotides, the CDR3 is TGTGCCAGCGGACAGGACGGTGTAGCCAAAAACATTCAGTACTTC.

This clone was observed once. This rearrangement joins TRBV19 to TRBJ2-7, with D maybe TRBD2 (5 bases). This CDR3 is built from 14 residues. Per the germline V gene, CDR1 is LNHDA and CDR2 is SQIVND (reference sequence). Trimming took off 3 bases at V and 0 bases at J, with 9 bases between the two ends. CDR3 region: CASSMGSNSYEQYF. The CDR3 DNA reads as TGTGCCAGTAGTATGGGGAGTAACTCCTACGAGCAGTACTTC.

The gene calls are TRBV19 and TRBJ1-6, with D perhaps TRBD1 (6 bases). V shed 5 bases and J shed 6 bases, with 8 bases lying between them. Per the germline V gene, CDR1 is LNHDA and CDR2 is SQIVND (reference sequence). This CDR3 contains 13 residues. The CDR3 DNA follows: TGTGCCAGTAGTCCAGGGGTTAATTCACCCCTCCACTTT. Translated, it gives CASSPGVNSPLHF.

This chain links TRBV12-5 with TRBJ2-1; D may be TRBD2 (6 bases). Looked up from germline, CDR1 is LGHNT and CDR2 is FRNRAP. The CDR3 totals 13 residues. V was trimmed by 4 bases and J by 8 bases, leaving 12 bases between them. The CDR3 nucleotides are TGTGCTAGTGGTTCCTCGGGACTTCATGAGCAGTTCTTC. Its protein product is CASGSSGLHEQFF.

The CDR3 DNA reads TGCAGCGCTGGGCCTACAGGGGAACAAGAGACCCAGTACTTC. This sequence encodes CSAGPTGEQETQYF. This chain uses TRBV29-1 with TRBJ2-5; 7 positions agree with TRBD1. V gave up 7 bases and J gave up 2 bases; unmatched junction bases: 10. Germline V lookup: CDR1 SQVTM, CDR2 ANQGSEA. The CDR3 contains 14 residues.

The genes are TRBV6-2 or TRBV6-3 and TRBJ1-6; 7 bases align to TRBD1. With 6 bases clipped from V and 8 bases from J, the junction kept 13 bases outside the gene matches. The V gene's germline CDR1 is MNHEY and CDR2 SVGEGT. The CDR3 contains 16 residues. The CDR3 protein is CASSRSERQGYSPLHF. The CDR3, as DNA: TGTGCCAGCAGCCGCAGTGAGAGACAGGGTTATTCACCCCTCCACTTT.

V is TRBV2 and J is TRBJ1-4; no clear D gene. The V and J ends lost 1 base and 0 bases respectively, with 6 bases between them. Germline V gene lookup returns CDR1 SNHLY and CDR2 FYNNEI. The CDR3 spans 15 residues. The chain's CDR3 is CASSEDTATNEKLFF. The CDR3 coding sequence is TGTGCCAGCAGTGAAGACACCGCAACTAATGAAAAACTGTTTTTT.

The chain links TRBV7-8 to TRBJ2-3; no clear D. Germline CDR1 SGHVS, CDR2 FQNEAQ. V was clipped by 5 bases and J by 3 bases, with 12 bases between them. The CDR3 contains 14 residues. CDR3 bases: TGTGCCAGCAGCCCTCTTCGTGTAACAGATACGCAGTATTTT. As protein: CASSPLRVTDTQYF.

This clone was picked up one time. This chain links TRBV7-5 with TRBJ2-1; the table calls TRBD2, which could not be checked here. TRBV7-5 is given as a pseudogene. The CDR3 consists of 21 residues. The CDR3 DNA sequence: TGTGCCAGAAGTAATACCGCACCCACACCGGGAAACTGGAGCTCCTACAATGAGCAGTTCTTC. It is translated as CARSNTAPTPGNWSSYNEQFF.

V usage is TRBV6-5 and J usage is TRBJ2-5; TRBD1 matches at 7 bases. Trimming took 8 bases from V and 4 from J; bases not matched to a gene: 10. The CDR3 extends over 14 amino acids. Germline V lookup: CDR1 MNHEY, CDR2 SVGAGI. The CDR3 protein is CASRLGQSLETQYF. CDR3 in DNA: TGTGCCAGCCGCCTGGGACAGTCTCTAGAGACCCAGTACTTC.

This clone was observed once. This rearrangement joins TRBV5-6 to TRBJ2-4; no definite D call. The V end was cut by 3 bases, the J end by 8 bases, with 21 bases between. CDR1 and CDR2 (germline): SGHDT, YYEEEE. CDR3 length equals 16 residues. CDR3 in amino acids: CASSSTETESADIQYF. DNA of the CDR3: TGTGCCAGCAGCTCGACCGAGACGGAGAGCGCGGACATTCAGTACTTC. Based on the CDR3 plus reference TRBV5-6 and TRBJ2-4, the full variable domain is DAGVTQSPTHLIKTRGQQVTLRCSPKSGHDTVSWYQQALGQGPQFIFQYYEEEERQRGNFPDRFSGHQFPNYSSELNVNALLLGDSALYLCASSSTETESADIQYFGAGTRLSVL.

The chain carries TRBV21-1 and TRBJ2-7; the D call in the table, TRBD2, was not verified against the DNA. TRBV21-1 is shown as a pseudogene. CDR3 length: 15 amino acids. CDR3 bases: TGTGCCAGCAGCGTTCCCGGGACTAGCGCCTACGAGCAGTACTTC. Translation: CASSVPGTSAYEQYF.

The chain combines TRBV18 with TRBJ2-7; 7 nucleotides agree with TRBD2. Germline CDR1 KGHSH, CDR2 LQKENI. Trimming at V came to 2 bases and at J to 6 bases, leaving 10 bases not matched to a gene. The CDR3 runs 15 residues. The CDR3 DNA is TGTGCCAGCTCACCAAGCCGCGGGGGAGGCGGCGAGCAGTACTTC. Translation: CASSPSRGGGGEQYF.

The gene calls are TRBV9 and TRBJ2-3, with TRBD2 identical over 12 bases. This CDR3 is built from 18 residues. Germline V gene data show CDR1 as SGDLS and CDR2 as YYNGEE. V lost 4 bases to trimming and J lost 2 bases; unmatched junction nucleotides: 11. The CDR3 DNA follows: TGTGCCAGCAGCAAGCTAGCGGGAGGGGGAATACTCACAGATACGCAGTATTTT. This encodes CASSKLAGGGILTDTQYF.

V usage is TRBV5-1 and J usage is TRBJ2-5; 10 positions agree with TRBD2. Germline values: CDR1 SGHRS, CDR2 YFSETQ. V was pared by 8 bases and J by 2 bases, with 18 bases of the junction left unmatched. The length of the CDR3 is 18 residues. The CDR3 coding sequence is TGCGCCAGTATTCGTTCGGGTCAAGCGGGGGGGCATCAAGAGACCCAGTACTTC. It codes for CASIRSGQAGGHQETQYF.